This T cell receptor beta chain was identified in a study of blood T cell repertoires in COVID-19. Authors' analysis steps: Estimation of nucleated cell counts relied on the amplification of reference gene primers. This table comes from immunoSEQ multiplex PCR, and its TCRdb copy is limited to in-frame clones, with some not included. The V and J calls and the clone size are those of that table, but D and trimming were determined from the DNA. This table holds roughly 280,000 clones, approximately 88% found once. V trimming: 5 bases; J trimming: 7 bases; junction bases outside the gene matches: 11. This CDR3 is 15 amino acids long. Germline-derived CDR1 and CDR2 are MNHEY and SMNVEV (reference sequence).

This receptor was obtained from a man aged 50 or older with acute or convalescent COVID-19. The sample comprised peripheral blood. J is TRBJ1-5 and V is TRBV27, with 7 bases lining up with TRBD1. CDR3 sequence: CASSPDRVMQQPQHF. The CDR3 region has the DNA TGTGCCAGCAGTCCCGACAGGGTGATGCAGCAGCCCCAGCATTTT.